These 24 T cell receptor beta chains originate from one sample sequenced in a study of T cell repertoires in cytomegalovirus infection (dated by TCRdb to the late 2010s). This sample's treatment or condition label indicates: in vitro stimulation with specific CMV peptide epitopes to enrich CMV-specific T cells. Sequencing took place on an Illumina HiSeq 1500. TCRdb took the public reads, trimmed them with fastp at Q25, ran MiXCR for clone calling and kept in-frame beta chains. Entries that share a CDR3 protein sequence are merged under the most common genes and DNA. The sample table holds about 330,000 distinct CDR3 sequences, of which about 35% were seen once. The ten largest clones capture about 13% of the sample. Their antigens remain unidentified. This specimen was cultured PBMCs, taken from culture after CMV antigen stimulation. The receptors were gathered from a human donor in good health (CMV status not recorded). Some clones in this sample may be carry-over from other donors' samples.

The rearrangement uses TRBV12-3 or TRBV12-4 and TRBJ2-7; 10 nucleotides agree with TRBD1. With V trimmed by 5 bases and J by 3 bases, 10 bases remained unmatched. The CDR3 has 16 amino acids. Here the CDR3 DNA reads TGTGCCAGCAGTCCCGACGCGGGACAGGGGCTCTACGAGCAGTACTTC. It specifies CASSPDAGQGLYEQYF.

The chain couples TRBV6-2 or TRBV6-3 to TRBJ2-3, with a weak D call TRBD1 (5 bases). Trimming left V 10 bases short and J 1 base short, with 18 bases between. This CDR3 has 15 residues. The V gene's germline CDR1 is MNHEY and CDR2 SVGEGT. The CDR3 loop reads CATRVGESGTDTQYF. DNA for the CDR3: TGTGCCACCAGGGTCGGTGAAAGCGGCACAGATACGCAGTATTTT.

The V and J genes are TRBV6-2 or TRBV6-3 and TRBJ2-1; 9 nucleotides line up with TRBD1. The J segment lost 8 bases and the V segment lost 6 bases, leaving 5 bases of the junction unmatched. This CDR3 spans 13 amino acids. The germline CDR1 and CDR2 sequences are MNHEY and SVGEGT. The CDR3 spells CASRTGGRDEQFF. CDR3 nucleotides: TGTGCCAGCAGAACAGGGGGCAGGGATGAGCAGTTCTTC.

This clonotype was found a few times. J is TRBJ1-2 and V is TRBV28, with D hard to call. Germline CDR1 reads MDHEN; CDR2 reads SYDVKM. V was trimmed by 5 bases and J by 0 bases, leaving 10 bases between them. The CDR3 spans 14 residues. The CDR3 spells CASSLLSANYGYTF. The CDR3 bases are TGTGCCAGCAGTCTCCTGTCGGCTAACTATGGCTACACCTTC.

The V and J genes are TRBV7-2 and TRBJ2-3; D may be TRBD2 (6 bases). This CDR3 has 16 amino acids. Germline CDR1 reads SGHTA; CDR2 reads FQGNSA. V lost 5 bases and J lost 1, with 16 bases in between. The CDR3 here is CASSHAPGDGTDTQYF. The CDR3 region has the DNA TGTGCCAGCAGCCACGCACCGGGGGACGGCACAGATACGCAGTATTTT.

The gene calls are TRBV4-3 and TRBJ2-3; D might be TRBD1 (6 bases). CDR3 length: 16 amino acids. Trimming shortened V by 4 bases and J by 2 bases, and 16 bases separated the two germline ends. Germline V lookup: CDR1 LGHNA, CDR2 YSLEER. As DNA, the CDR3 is TGCGCCAGCAGCCCAGGGGAAGCAGGGGTCACAGATACGCAGTATTTT. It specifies CASSPGEAGVTDTQYF.

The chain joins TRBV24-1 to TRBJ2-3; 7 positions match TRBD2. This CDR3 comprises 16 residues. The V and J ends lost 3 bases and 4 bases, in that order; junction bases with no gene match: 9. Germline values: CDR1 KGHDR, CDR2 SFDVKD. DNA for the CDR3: TGTGCCACCAGTGATCCCAGCGGGGACGCTTCAGATACGCAGTATTTT. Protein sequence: CATSDPSGDASDTQYF.

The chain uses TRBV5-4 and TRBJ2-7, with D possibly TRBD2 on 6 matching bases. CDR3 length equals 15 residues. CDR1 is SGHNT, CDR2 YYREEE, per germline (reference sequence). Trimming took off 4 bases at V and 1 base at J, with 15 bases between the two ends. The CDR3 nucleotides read TGTGCCAGCAGCCCGACGCGGGGAACGTCCTACGAGCAGTACTTC. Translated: CASSPTRGTSYEQYF.

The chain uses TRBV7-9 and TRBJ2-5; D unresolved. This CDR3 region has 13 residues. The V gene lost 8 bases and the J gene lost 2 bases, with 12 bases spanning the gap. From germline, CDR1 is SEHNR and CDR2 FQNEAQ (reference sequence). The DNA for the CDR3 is TGTGCCAGCCAAAACAGTAATCAAGAGACCCAGTACTTC. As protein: CASQNSNQETQYF.

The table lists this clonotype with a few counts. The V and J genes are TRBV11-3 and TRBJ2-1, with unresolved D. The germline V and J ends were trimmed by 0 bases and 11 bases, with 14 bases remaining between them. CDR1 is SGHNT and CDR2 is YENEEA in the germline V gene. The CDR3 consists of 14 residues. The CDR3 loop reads CASSLDLGSLQQFF. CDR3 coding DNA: TGTGCCAGCAGCTTAGATCTGGGCTCACTCCAGCAGTTCTTC.

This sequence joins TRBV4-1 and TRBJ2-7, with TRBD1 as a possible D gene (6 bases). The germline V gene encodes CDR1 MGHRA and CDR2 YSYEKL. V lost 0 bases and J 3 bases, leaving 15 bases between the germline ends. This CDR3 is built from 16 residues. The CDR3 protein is CASSQEADSSGYEQYV. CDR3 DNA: TGCGCCAGCAGCCAAGAAGCGGACAGCTCTGGCTACGAGCAGTACGTC.

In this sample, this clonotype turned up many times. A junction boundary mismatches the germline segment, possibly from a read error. The CDR3 region has the DNA TGCGCCAGCAGCTTGTCAGGGAACTATGGCTACACCTTC. Amino acids: CASSLSGNYGYTF. The rearrangement links TRBV27 to TRBJ1-2; D is perhaps TRBD1 (5 bases). Germline V gene sequence: CDR1 MNHEY, CDR2 SMNVEV (reference sequence). The CDR3 extends over 13 amino acids.

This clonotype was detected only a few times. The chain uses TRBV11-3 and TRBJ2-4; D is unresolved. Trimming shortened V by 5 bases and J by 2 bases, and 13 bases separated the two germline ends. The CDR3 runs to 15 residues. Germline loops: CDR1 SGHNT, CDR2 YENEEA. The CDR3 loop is CASSPQPSSKNIQYF. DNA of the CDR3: TGTGCCAGCAGCCCTCAACCTAGTTCCAAAAACATTCAGTACTTC.

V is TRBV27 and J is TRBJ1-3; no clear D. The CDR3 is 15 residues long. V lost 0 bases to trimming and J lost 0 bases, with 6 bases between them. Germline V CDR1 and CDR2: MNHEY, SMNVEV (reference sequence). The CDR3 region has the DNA TGTGCCAGCAGTTTATCCTGGTCCTCTGGAAACACCATATATTTT. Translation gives CASSLSWSSGNTIYF.

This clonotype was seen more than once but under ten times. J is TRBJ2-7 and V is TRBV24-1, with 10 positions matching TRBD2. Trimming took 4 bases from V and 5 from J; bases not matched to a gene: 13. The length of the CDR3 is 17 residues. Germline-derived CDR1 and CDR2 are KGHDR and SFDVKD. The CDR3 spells CATSETPASGSTHEQYF. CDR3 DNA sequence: TGTGCCACCAGTGAGACCCCTGCTAGCGGGAGTACCCACGAGCAGTACTTC.

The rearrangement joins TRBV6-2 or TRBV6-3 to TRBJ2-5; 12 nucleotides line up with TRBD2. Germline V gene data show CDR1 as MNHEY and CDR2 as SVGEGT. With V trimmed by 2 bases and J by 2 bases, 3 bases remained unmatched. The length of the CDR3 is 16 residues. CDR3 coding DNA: TGTGCCAGCAGTTACCGACTAGCGGGGGCACAAGAGACCCAGTACTTC. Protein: CASSYRLAGAQETQYF.

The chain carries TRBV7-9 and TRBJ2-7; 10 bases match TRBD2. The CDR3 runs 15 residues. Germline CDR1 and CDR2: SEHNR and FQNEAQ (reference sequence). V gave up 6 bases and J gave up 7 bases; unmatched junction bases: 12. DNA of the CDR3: TGTGCCAGCAGTCCTGTGCTAGCGGGAGTAGAGGAGCAGTACGTC. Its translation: CASSPVLAGVEEQYV.

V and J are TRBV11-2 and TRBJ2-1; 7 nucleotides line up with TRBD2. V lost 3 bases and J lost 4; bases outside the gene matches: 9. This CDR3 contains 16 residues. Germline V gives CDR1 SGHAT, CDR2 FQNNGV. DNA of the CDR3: TGTGCCAGCAGCTTGGAGGGAGCGGGACCTTACAATGAGCAGTTCTTC. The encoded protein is CASSLEGAGPYNEQFF.

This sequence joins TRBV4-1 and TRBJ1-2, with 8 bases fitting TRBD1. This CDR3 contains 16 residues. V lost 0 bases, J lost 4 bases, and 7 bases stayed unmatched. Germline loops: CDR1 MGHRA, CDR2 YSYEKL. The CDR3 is CASSQDRTGTGYGYTF. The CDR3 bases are TGCGCCAGCAGCCAAGATCGGACAGGGACGGGCTATGGCTACACCTTC.

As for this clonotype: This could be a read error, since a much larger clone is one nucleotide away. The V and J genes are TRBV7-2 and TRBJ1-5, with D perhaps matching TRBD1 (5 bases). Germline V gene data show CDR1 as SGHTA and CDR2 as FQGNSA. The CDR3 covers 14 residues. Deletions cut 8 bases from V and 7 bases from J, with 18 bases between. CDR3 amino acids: CASGRQGGDQPQHF. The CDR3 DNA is TGTGCCAGCGGCCGACAAGGTGGGGACCAGCCCCAGCATTTT.

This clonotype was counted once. CDR3 DNA sequence: TGTGCCACCAGTACTCAAAGGGGTTATGGCTACACCTTC. Residues: CATSTQRGYGYTF. V usage is TRBV24-1 and J usage is TRBJ1-2, with D possibly being TRBD1 (5 bases). Trimming pared 6 bases from V and 5 bases from J, leaving 12 bases between. This CDR3 comprises 13 residues. Germline loops: CDR1 KGHDR, CDR2 SFDVKD.

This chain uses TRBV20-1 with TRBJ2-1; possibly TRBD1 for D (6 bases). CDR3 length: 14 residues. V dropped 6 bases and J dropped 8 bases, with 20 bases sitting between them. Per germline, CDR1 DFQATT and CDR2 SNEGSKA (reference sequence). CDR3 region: CSATLIPGADEQFF. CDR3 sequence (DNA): TGCAGTGCAACTTTAATTCCAGGGGCGGATGAGCAGTTCTTC.

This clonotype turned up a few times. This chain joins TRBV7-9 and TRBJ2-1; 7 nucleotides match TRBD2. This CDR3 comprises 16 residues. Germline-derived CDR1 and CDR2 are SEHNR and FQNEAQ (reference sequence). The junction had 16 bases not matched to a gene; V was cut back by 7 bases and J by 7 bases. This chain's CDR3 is CASISRLAEPRNEQFF. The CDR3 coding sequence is TGTGCCAGCATCTCGCGTCTAGCGGAGCCAAGGAATGAGCAGTTCTTC.

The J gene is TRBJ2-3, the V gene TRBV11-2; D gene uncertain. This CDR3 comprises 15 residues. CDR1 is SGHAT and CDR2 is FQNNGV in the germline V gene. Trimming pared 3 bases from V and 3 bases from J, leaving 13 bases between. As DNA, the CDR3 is TGTGCCAGCAGCTTTCCCCCCTACGGGACAGATACGCAGTATTTT. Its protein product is CASSFPPYGTDTQYF.